This entry lists 31 T cell receptor beta chains sequenced from one sample in a study of T cell responses to AZD1222 COVID-19 vaccine. TCRdb's copy holds only in-frame clones and misses some; the assay was immunoSEQ multiplex PCR. The sample holds about 74,000 clones, more than 80% seen once. The sample in question was peripheral blood, obtained on day 0 of AZD1222 vaccination. The receptor source for this set is an adult in good health.

The V and J genes are TRBV14 and TRBJ1-1; unclear D gene. The CDR3 totals 14 residues. Between the trimmed V and J ends, which lost 4 bases and 1 base, there was a span of 10 bases. The germline gives CDR1 SGHDN, CDR2 FVKESK. This chain's CDR3 is CASSLRTGNTEAFF. The CDR3 region has the DNA TGTGCCAGCAGCCTACGGACGGGGAACACTGAAGCTTTCTTT.

In DNA form, the CDR3 reads TGCGCCAGCAGCTTGGCCAACGGGTACAATGAGCAGTTCTTC. Translated, it gives CASSLANGYNEQFF. This chain links TRBV5-1 with TRBJ2-1; D remains ambiguous. V was shortened by 0 bases and J by 4 bases, with 8 bases between the two germline ends. The CDR3 is made up of 14 amino acids. The V gene's germline CDR1 is SGHRS and CDR2 YFSETQ.

This clone has a single count. V gene TRBV19 combines with J gene TRBJ2-7, with TRBD1 matching 7 bases. There are 15 residues in the CDR3. With 0 bases clipped from V and 4 bases from J, the junction kept 6 bases outside the gene matches. CDR1 and CDR2 from the germline V gene are LNHDA and SQIVND (reference sequence). CDR3 region: CASSIELRGQYEQYF. The CDR3 DNA is TGTGCCAGTAGTATAGAGCTGAGGGGGCAGTACGAGCAGTACTTC.

The chain combines TRBV2 with TRBJ1-5, with a tentative D call TRBD1 (6 bases). This CDR3 comprises 14 residues. Germline CDR1 SNHLY, CDR2 FYNNEI. With 7 bases removed from V and 4 bases from J, the gap between germline ends came to 14 bases. CDR3 sequence: CASKNRETNQPQHF. The CDR3 coding sequence is TGTGCCAGCAAAAACAGGGAAACAAATCAGCCCCAGCATTTT.

In its sample, this clone was seen once. This chain links TRBV28 with TRBJ1-6; perhaps TRBD1 as D (5 bases). Trimming stripped 6 bases from V and 6 bases from J, with 12 bases between. In germline, CDR1 is MDHEN, CDR2 SYDVKM. The CDR3 runs 14 residues. The CDR3 loop is CASSPGPGNSPLHF. DNA for the CDR3: TGTGCCAGCAGCCCGGGACCGGGTAATTCACCCCTCCACTTT.

This clone turned up a few times. V and J are TRBV5-8 and TRBJ1-6; the match to TRBD1 covers 8 bases. The CDR3 is 16 residues long. In germline, CDR1 is SGHTS, CDR2 YDEGEE. V trimming: 5 bases; J trimming: 7 bases; junction bases outside the gene matches: 11. The CDR3 spells CASSYKRTGWNSPLHF. CDR3 DNA sequence: TGTGCCAGCAGTTATAAGCGGACAGGGTGGAATTCACCCCTCCACTTT.

V is TRBV3-1 (or the pseudogene TRBV3-2) and J is TRBJ2-5; 7 nucleotides line up with TRBD1. Losses at the gene ends were 4 bases for V and 5 bases for J; bases not matched to a gene: 4. The CDR3 runs to 13 residues. CDR1 and CDR2 (germline): LGHDT, YNNKEL (reference sequence). The CDR3 loop is CASSRQGGETQYF. Here the CDR3 DNA reads TGTGCCAGCAGCCGACAGGGCGGGGAGACCCAGTACTTC.

The J gene is TRBJ2-3, the V gene TRBV7-2, with 11 nucleotides matching TRBD2. Unmatched junction bases numbered 3, after V lost 6 bases and J lost 1 base. CDR1 and CDR2 from the germline V gene are SGHTA and FQGNSA. The CDR3 covers 15 residues. The CDR3, as DNA: TGTGCCAGCAGGACGGGACTAGCGGGCACAGATACGCAGTATTTT. Its protein is CASRTGLAGTDTQYF.

The chain couples TRBV28 to TRBJ2-3; the D is unclear. Germline lookup yields CDR1 MDHEN and CDR2 SYDVKM. The germline V and J ends were trimmed by 3 bases and 0 bases, with 13 bases remaining between them. This CDR3 spans 16 amino acids. The CDR3 nucleotides are TGTGCCAGCAGTTTGGGCGGCACTTCTAGCACAGATACGCAGTATTTT. It is translated as CASSLGGTSSTDTQYF.

This chain joins TRBV28 and TRBJ1-1; D is ambiguous. This CDR3 contains 10 residues. The V end was cut by 4 bases, the J end by 4 bases, with 1 base between. Germline CDR1 is MDHEN and CDR2 is SYDVKM. The CDR3 is CASSSTEAFF. The DNA of the CDR3 is TGTGCCAGCAGTTCCACTGAAGCTTTCTTT.

The chain couples TRBV3-1 (or the pseudogene TRBV3-2) to TRBJ1-2; no clear D gene. The V end was cut by 0 bases, the J end by 8 bases, with 13 bases between. The CDR3 totals 14 residues. Germline V gene data show CDR1 as LGHDT and CDR2 as YNNKEL (reference sequence). CDR3 DNA: TGTGCCAGCAGCCAAGATGGTGGTCAAAGGGGCTACACCTTC. Its translation is CASSQDGGQRGYTF.

The chain employs TRBV14 and TRBJ2-1; unclear D gene. Between the trimmed V and J ends, which lost 3 bases and 0 bases, there was a span of 15 bases. There are 17 residues in the CDR3. Per the germline V gene, CDR1 is SGHDN and CDR2 is FVKESK. CDR3 DNA sequence: TGTGCCAGCAGCCAGAGTCCAGCCCTTAGCTCCTACAATGAGCAGTTCTTC. This gives the protein CASSQSPALSSYNEQFF.

This chain connects TRBV9 to TRBJ1-4; D is unresolved. The CDR3 spans 15 residues. Trimming stripped 4 bases from V and 8 bases from J, with 18 bases between. CDR1 SGDLS and CDR2 YYNGEE come from the germline V gene. The CDR3: CASSPETTSGEKLFF. CDR3 DNA sequence: TGTGCCAGCAGCCCCGAGACAACCTCTGGGGAAAAACTGTTTTTT.

The chain employs TRBV6-5 and TRBJ1-2; the D gene is possibly TRBD1 (5 bases). The CDR3 is 14 amino acids. The germline V and J ends were trimmed by 5 bases and 1 base, with 11 bases remaining between them. CDR1 is MNHEY, CDR2 SVGAGI, per germline. The CDR3 here is CASSTRGVNYGYTF. The CDR3 DNA is TGTGCCAGCAGTACGAGAGGGGTTAACTATGGCTACACCTTC.

V is TRBV7-3 and J is TRBJ2-2; D might be TRBD2 (6 bases). V shed 5 bases and J shed 4 bases, with 20 bases lying between them. Germline CDR1 reads SGHTA; CDR2 reads FQGTGA. The CDR3 runs to 17 residues. As DNA, the CDR3 is TGTGCCAGCAGCCAATCCTCCCGCGGGGTAACCACCGGGGAGCTGTTTTTT. Residues: CASSQSSRGVTTGELFF.

The chain couples TRBV7-2 to TRBJ1-4; a possible D gene is TRBD1 (5 bases). The CDR3 extends over 15 amino acids. V lost 2 bases to trimming and J lost 7 bases, with 14 bases between them. Germline-derived CDR1 and CDR2 are SGHTA and FQGNSA. CDR3 nucleotides: TGTGCCAGCAGCTTAAGTGGAGACAGAGTTGAAAAACTGTTTTTT. Its translation is CASSLSGDRVEKLFF.

The chain combines TRBV5-1 with TRBJ1-1; D unclear. CDR1 and CDR2 (germline): SGHRS, YFSETQ. Trimming stripped 0 bases from V and 6 bases from J, with 15 bases between. The CDR3 is made up of 15 amino acids. CDR3 DNA: TGCGCCAGCAGCTTGGAGAGTGGGTCAGCCGCTGAAGCTTTCTTT. Its protein product is CASSLESGSAAEAFF.

The chain carries TRBV7-6 and TRBJ2-2, with 11 positions matching TRBD2. CDR3 size: 19 residues. Trimming cost V 5 bases and J 1 base; bases outside gene matches: 12. Germline lookup yields CDR1 SGHVS and CDR2 FNYEAQ. CDR3 nucleotides: TGTGCCAGCAGCCCCAGGGGGGGGCTAGCGGGAGGGAACACCGGGGAGCTGTTTTTT. Amino acids: CASSPRGGLAGGNTGELFF. Full variable domain (outside the CDR3, taken from reference TRBV7-6 and TRBJ2-2): GAGVSQSPRYKVTKRGQDVALRCDPISGHVSLYWYRQALGQGPEFLTYFNYEAQQDKSGLPNDRFSAERPEGSISTLTIQRTEQRDSAMYRCASSPRGGLAGGNTGELFFGEGSRLTVL.

The genes are TRBV24-1 and TRBJ2-1, with TRBD2 identical over 13 bases. The CDR3 runs to 16 residues. V shed 4 bases, J shed 6 bases, and the junction held 5 bases outside the gene matches. CDR1 and CDR2 (germline): KGHDR, SFDVKD. The CDR3 sequence is CATSDPRTSGSNEQFF. DNA of the CDR3: TGTGCCACCAGTGACCCTCGGACTAGCGGGAGCAATGAGCAGTTCTTC.

This clone occurred a few times. V gene TRBV5-1 combines with J gene TRBJ2-1; 8 bases match TRBD1. Trimming cost V 7 bases and J 0 bases; bases outside gene matches: 6. The CDR3 loop spans 15 amino acids. CDR1 and CDR2 from the germline V gene are SGHRS and YFSETQ. CDR3 DNA: TGCGCCAGCTCCCGGGACAGGAGCTCCTACAATGAGCAGTTCTTC. This codes for CASSRDRSSYNEQFF.

This chain uses TRBV9 with TRBJ1-1; D ambiguous. This CDR3 contains 14 residues. Per germline, CDR1 SGDLS and CDR2 YYNGEE. Trimming removed 2 bases from V and 2 bases from J, with 10 bases in between. CDR3 nucleotide sequence: TGTGCCAGCAGCGTGCTTGACGAAAACACTGAAGCTTTCTTT. Translation: CASSVLDENTEAFF. Full variable domain (remainder filled in from reference TRBV9 and TRBJ1-1): DSGVTQTPKHLITATGQRVTLRCSPRSGDLSVYWYQQSLDQGLQFLIQYYNGEERAKGNILERFSAQQFPDLHSELNLSSLELGDSALYFCASSVLDENTEAFFGQGTRLTVV.

This chain uses TRBV28 with TRBJ2-7; 8 bases align to TRBD1. CDR1 and CDR2 from the germline V gene are MDHEN and SYDVKM. The CDR3 is 16 residues long. Trimming took 3 bases from V and 0 from J; bases not matched to a gene: 7. In DNA, the CDR3 is TGTGCCAGCAGTTTGGCTTGGCAGGGGGCCTCCTACGAGCAGTACTTC. It specifies CASSLAWQGASYEQYF.

The DNA for the CDR3 is TGCAGCGTTAAAAGGACCCACAATGAGCAGTTCTTC. Its translation is CSVKRTHNEQFF. The chain employs TRBV29-1 and TRBJ2-1; D is uncertain. Germline CDR1 SQVTM, CDR2 ANQGSEA. This CDR3 spans 12 amino acids. V lost 5 bases and J lost 5, with 10 bases in between.

The chain couples TRBV28 to TRBJ2-7, with TRBD1 identical over 7 bases. CDR1 and CDR2 (germline): MDHEN, SYDVKM. This CDR3 is built from 13 residues. J was trimmed by 3 bases and V by 3 bases; bases with no gene match: 2. The CDR3 here is CASSLGQFYEQYF. CDR3 in DNA: TGTGCCAGCAGTTTGGGACAGTTCTACGAGCAGTACTTC.

This clone was detected once. This chain uses TRBV30 with TRBJ2-2; possibly TRBD2 for D (5 bases). The length of the CDR3 is 16 residues. CDR1 and CDR2 (germline): GTSNPN, SVGIG (reference sequence). V dropped 8 bases and J dropped 3 bases, with 22 bases sitting between them. The CDR3 DNA reads TGTGCCAGTGAGGGAGACCGAGAAGGGTACACCGGGGAGCTGTTTTTT. Translation gives CASEGDREGYTGELFF.

V gene TRBV6-4 combines with J gene TRBJ1-5; tentatively, D is TRBD1 (5 bases). CDR1 MRHNA and CDR2 SNTAGT come from the germline V gene. The ends were cut back, 3 bases at V and 3 bases at J, with 24 bases in the middle. The CDR3 is 19 residues long. Here the CDR3 DNA reads TGTGCCAGCAGTGATGCGGGGGGACTCGAAAGGAACCCCAATCAGCCCCAGCATTTT. Residues: CASSDAGGLERNPNQPQHF.

This chain joins TRBV18 and TRBJ1-5, with D uncertain. The germline gives CDR1 KGHSH, CDR2 LQKENI. This CDR3 region has 14 residues. Trimming shortened V by 2 bases and J by 4 bases, and 9 bases separated the two germline ends. CDR3 sequence reads: CASSPSAENQPQHF. CDR3 nucleotides: TGTGCCAGCTCACCATCGGCAGAGAATCAGCCCCAGCATTTT.

This clone was picked up many times. V usage is TRBV7-9 and J usage is TRBJ1-2, with a tentative D call TRBD1 (5 bases). Germline CDR1 reads SEHNR; CDR2 reads FQNEAQ (reference sequence). The CDR3 consists of 13 residues. V was cut by 3 bases and J by 6 bases, with 11 bases left in between. CDR3 DNA sequence: TGTGCCAGCAGCTTGTTGCAGGGTGATGGCTACACCTTC. Its translation: CASSLLQGDGYTF. Supplemented by reference TRBV7-9 and TRBJ1-2, the full variable domain reads DTGVSQNPRHKITKRGQNVTFRCDPISEHNRLYWYRQTLGQGPEFLTYFQNEAQLEKSRLLSDRFSAERPKGSFSTLEIQRTEQGDSAMYLCASSLLQGDGYTFGSGTRLTVV.

In its sample, this clone was seen once. V is TRBV30 and J is TRBJ1-1; D uncertain. The V end lost 2 bases, the J end lost 4 bases, and 11 bases lay between the germline ends. This CDR3 is 13 amino acids long. CDR1 and CDR2 (germline): GTSNPN, SVGIG (reference sequence). The CDR3 nucleotides read TGTGCCTGGAGTCCAGGCTTTACCACTGAAGCTTTCTTT. This gives the protein CAWSPGFTTEAFF.

The rearrangement uses TRBV4-1 and TRBJ1-5; D not resolved. V lost 1 base to trimming and J lost 0 bases, with 4 bases between them. This CDR3 is built from 14 residues. Germline assignment: CDR1 MGHRA and CDR2 YSYEKL. CDR3 sequence reads: CASSQVNSNQPQHF. In DNA form, the CDR3 reads TGCGCCAGCAGCCAAGTCAATAGCAATCAGCCCCAGCATTTT.

The gene calls are TRBV3-1 (or the pseudogene TRBV3-2) and TRBJ1-4; D is possibly TRBD1 (5 bases). From germline, CDR1 is LGHDT and CDR2 YNNKEL (reference sequence). Trimming left V 0 bases short and J 8 bases short, with 7 bases between. This CDR3 has 13 residues. Written as DNA, the CDR3 is TGTGCCAGCAGCCAAGATTGGGGCGAAAAACTGTTTTTT. This gives the protein CASSQDWGEKLFF.